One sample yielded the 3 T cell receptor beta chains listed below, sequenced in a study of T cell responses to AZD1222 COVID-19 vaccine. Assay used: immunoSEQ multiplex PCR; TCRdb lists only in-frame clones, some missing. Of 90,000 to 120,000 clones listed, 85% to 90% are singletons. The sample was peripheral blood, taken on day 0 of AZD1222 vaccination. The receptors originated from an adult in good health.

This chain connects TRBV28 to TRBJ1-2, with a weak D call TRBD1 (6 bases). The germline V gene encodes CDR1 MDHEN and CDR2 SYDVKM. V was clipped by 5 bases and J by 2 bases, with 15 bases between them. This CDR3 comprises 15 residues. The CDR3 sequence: CASSPSPGQNYGYTF. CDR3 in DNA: TGTGCCAGCAGTCCCTCCCCTGGACAGAACTATGGCTACACCTTC.

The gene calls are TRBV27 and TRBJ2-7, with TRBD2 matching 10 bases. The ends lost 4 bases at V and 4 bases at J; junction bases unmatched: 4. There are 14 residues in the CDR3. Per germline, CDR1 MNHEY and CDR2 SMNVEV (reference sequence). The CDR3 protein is CASSSGTSVYEQYF. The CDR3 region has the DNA TGTGCCAGCAGTTCCGGGACTAGCGTGTACGAGCAGTACTTC.

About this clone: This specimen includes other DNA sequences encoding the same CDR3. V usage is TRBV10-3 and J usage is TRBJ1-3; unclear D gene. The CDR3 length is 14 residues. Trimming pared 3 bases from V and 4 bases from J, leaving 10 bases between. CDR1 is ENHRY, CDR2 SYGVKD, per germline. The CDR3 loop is CAISDPRAGNTIYF. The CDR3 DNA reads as TGTGCCATCAGTGACCCCCGGGCCGGAAACACCATATATTTT.